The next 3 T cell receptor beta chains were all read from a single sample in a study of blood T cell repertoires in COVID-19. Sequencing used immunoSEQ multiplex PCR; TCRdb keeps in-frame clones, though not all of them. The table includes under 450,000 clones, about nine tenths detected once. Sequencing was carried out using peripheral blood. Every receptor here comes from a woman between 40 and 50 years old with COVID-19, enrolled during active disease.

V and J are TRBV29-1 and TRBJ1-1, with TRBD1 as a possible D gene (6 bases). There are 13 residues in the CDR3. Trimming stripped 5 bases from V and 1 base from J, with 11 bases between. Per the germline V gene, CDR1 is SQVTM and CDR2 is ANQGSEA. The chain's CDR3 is CSVKQGPNTEAFF. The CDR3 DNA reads TGCAGCGTTAAACAGGGTCCGAACACTGAAGCTTTCTTT.

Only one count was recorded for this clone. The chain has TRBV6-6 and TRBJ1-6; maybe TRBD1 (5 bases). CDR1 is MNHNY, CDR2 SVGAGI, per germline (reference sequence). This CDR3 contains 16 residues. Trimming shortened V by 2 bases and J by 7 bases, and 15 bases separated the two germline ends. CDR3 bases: TGTGCCAGCAGTTACCCCAGGCAGGGAAGGAATTCACCCCTCCACTTT. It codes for CASSYPRQGRNSPLHF.

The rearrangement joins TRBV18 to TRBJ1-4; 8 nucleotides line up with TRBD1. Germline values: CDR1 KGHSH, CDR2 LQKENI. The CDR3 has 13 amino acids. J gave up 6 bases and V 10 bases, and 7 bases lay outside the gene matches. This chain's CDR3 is CATQAGGDEKLFF. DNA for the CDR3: TGTGCCACCCAGGCAGGGGGCGATGAAAAACTGTTTTTT.